The entry below describes one T cell receptor (beta chain). No antigen is known for it. This record belongs to a study of somatic mutations in cytotoxic T cells in rheumatoid arthritis. Study findings and constraints: The CD8+ clonality of rheumatoid arthritis patients increased with age, whereas that of healthy controls did not.

Generated by immunoSEQ multiplex PCR, the TCRdb table keeps only in-frame clones and is missing some. The sample contains more than 15,000 clones, approximately 75% of which appear only once. Trimming removed 4 bases from V and 5 bases from J, with 5 bases in between. This CDR3 is 11 amino acids long. The germline V gene encodes CDR1 SEHNR and CDR2 FQNEAQ (reference sequence). Sequenced material: CD8+ T cells sorted from blood. This chain joins TRBV7-9 and TRBJ1-2; no definite D call. The source of this sequence is an adult with rheumatoid arthritis. CDR3 coding DNA: TGTGCCAGCAGCTCAGGTTATGGCTACACCTTC. It is translated as CASSSGYGYTF. Full variable domain (remainder filled in from reference TRBV7-9 and TRBJ1-2): DTGVSQNPRHKITKRGQNVTFRCDPISEHNRLYWYRQTLGQGPEFLTYFQNEAQLEKSRLLSDRFSAERPKGSFSTLEIQRTEQGDSAMYLCASSSGYGYTFGSGTRLTVV.